This passage covers 17 T cell receptor beta chains from one sample sequenced in a study of T cell responses to AZD1222 COVID-19 vaccine. Here immunoSEQ multiplex PCR was the method, and the copy in TCRdb shows in-frame clones only, minus some. The sample lists 130,000 to 150,000 clones, roughly 91% seen once, with 1.5% to 2% in the top ten. This specimen was peripheral blood, taken on day 0 of AZD1222 vaccination. These receptors were taken from an adult in good health.

The genes are TRBV19 and TRBJ2-7; D not certain. This CDR3 comprises 14 residues. CDR1 and CDR2 (germline): LNHDA, SQIVND (reference sequence). The V gene lost 3 bases and the J gene lost 3 bases, with 12 bases spanning the gap. The DNA for the CDR3 is TGTGCCAGTAGTATCGGGTCCTCATACTACGAGCAGTACTTC. It specifies CASSIGSSYYEQYF. The variable domain in full, with the rest retrieved from reference TRBV19 and TRBJ2-7, is DGGITQSPKYLFRKEGQNVTLSCEQNLNHDAMYWYRQDPGQGLRLIYYSQIVNDFQKGDIAEGYSVSREKKESFPLTVTSAQKNPTAFYLCASSIGSSYYEQYFGPGTRLTVT.

The chain uses TRBV2 and TRBJ1-1; D unresolved. The CDR3 covers 10 residues. Germline-derived CDR1 and CDR2 are SNHLY and FYNNEI. The V end lost 2 bases, the J end lost 10 bases, and 5 bases lay between the germline ends. CDR3: CASSEMAAFF. Here the CDR3 DNA reads TGTGCCAGCAGTGAAATGGCAGCTTTCTTT.

This chain connects TRBV5-5 to TRBJ1-5; no reliable D call. The germline gives CDR1 SGHKS, CDR2 YYEKEE (reference sequence). Between the trimmed V and J ends, which lost 5 bases and 2 bases, there was a span of 11 bases. CDR3 length: 14 residues. CDR3 residues: CASSIRDGNQPQHF. The CDR3 region has the DNA TGTGCCAGCAGTATAAGGGATGGCAATCAGCCCCAGCATTTT.

The CDR3: CASSLAGELFF. DNA of the CDR3: TGTGCCAGCAGCCTCGCCGGGGAGCTGTTTTTT. The V and J genes are TRBV3-1 (or the pseudogene TRBV3-2) and TRBJ2-2, with D unresolved. V lost 4 bases and J 6 bases, leaving 3 bases between the germline ends. CDR1 and CDR2 from the germline V gene are LGHDT and YNNKEL (reference sequence). CDR3 length: 11 residues.

The chain links TRBV7-3 to TRBJ2-5; D perhaps matches TRBD2 (6 bases). Germline V gene data show CDR1 as SGHTA and CDR2 as FQGTGA. V was clipped by 5 bases and J by 7 bases, with 20 bases between them. The CDR3 spans 15 residues. DNA of the CDR3: TGTGCCAGCAGCCCCCGTGGGACGGGAGAAGGGACCCAGTACTTC. Protein: CASSPRGTGEGTQYF.

This chain links TRBV9 with TRBJ1-2; 9 bases are shared with TRBD1. The CDR3 contains 15 residues. Germline CDR1 is SGDLS and CDR2 is YYNGEE. The trim removed 4 bases at V and 4 bases at J, leaving 8 bases unmatched. Written as DNA, the CDR3 is TGTGCCAGCAGCTTCGAACAGGGGGCCGGCTATGGCTACACCTTC. Encoded protein: CASSFEQGAGYGYTF.

CDR3 DNA sequence: TGTGCCAGCAGCAATATGAACCCCGTCACCACCCTTTCTGGCTACACCTTC. Its protein product is CASSNMNPVTTLSGYTF. The chain carries TRBV7-9 and TRBJ1-2; no reliable D call. This CDR3 spans 17 amino acids. The germline gives CDR1 SEHNR, CDR2 FQNEAQ (reference sequence). Trimming took 5 bases from V and 7 from J, leaving 26 bases between them.

The rearrangement uses TRBV14 and TRBJ1-1; D may be TRBD1 (5 bases). Germline CDR1 is SGHDN and CDR2 is FVKESK. CDR3 length: 17 residues. Trimming stripped 3 bases from V and 2 bases from J, with 19 bases between. The CDR3 nucleotides are TGTGCCAGCAGCCAGTTGGGACCGCCTGTGGGTAACACTGAAGCTTTCTTT. This sequence encodes CASSQLGPPVGNTEAFF.

In this sample, this clone turned up a few times. At the DNA level, this CDR3 is encoded by other sequences in the same sample as well. The genes are TRBV18 and TRBJ2-3; no definite D call. The CDR3 is 12 residues long. CDR1 KGHSH and CDR2 LQKENI come from the germline V gene. Between the trimmed V and J ends, which lost 3 bases and 0 bases, there was a span of 1 base. The CDR3 DNA sequence: TGTGCCAGCTCACCGAGCACAGATACGCAGTATTTT. Amino acid sequence: CASSPSTDTQYF.

V gene TRBV7-9 combines with J gene TRBJ1-4; D unclear. The V end was cut by 1 base, the J end by 3 bases, with 12 bases between. Germline V gene data show CDR1 as SEHNR and CDR2 as FQNEAQ (reference sequence). There are 16 residues in the CDR3. CDR3 protein: CASSLGYLAANEKLFF. The CDR3 DNA reads TGTGCCAGCAGCTTAGGCTATCTGGCGGCTAATGAAAAACTGTTTTTT.

The V gene is TRBV6-5, the J gene TRBJ2-1; 13 nucleotides align to TRBD2. Losses at the gene ends were 5 bases for V and 6 bases for J; bases not matched to a gene: 4. Germline assignment: CDR1 MNHEY and CDR2 SVGAGI. The CDR3 loop spans 15 amino acids. CDR3: CASSRGLAGVNEQFF. The CDR3 nucleotides are TGTGCCAGCAGTCGAGGACTAGCGGGAGTCAATGAGCAGTTCTTC.

V is TRBV16 and J is TRBJ1-1; D ambiguous. This CDR3 comprises 15 residues. The V and J ends lost 5 bases and 0 bases respectively, with 13 bases between them. Per germline, CDR1 KGHSY and CDR2 FQNENV. CDR3 nucleotide sequence: TGTGCCAGCAGCTTGCCCCGGAAATTGAACACTGAAGCTTTCTTT. Its protein is CASSLPRKLNTEAFF.

The rearrangement joins TRBV9 to TRBJ2-7; 7 positions match TRBD2. V gave up 3 bases and J gave up 7 bases; unmatched junction bases: 4. Germline CDR1 SGDLS, CDR2 YYNGEE. The CDR3 extends over 12 amino acids. CDR3 DNA: TGTGCCAGCAGCGCCCTCGGGGGGGAGCAGTACTTC. Translated: CASSALGGEQYF.

This sequence joins TRBV25-1 and TRBJ2-1, with D perhaps matching TRBD1 or TRBD2 (5 bases each). This CDR3 has 14 amino acids. V was cut by 1 base and J by 6 bases, with 10 bases left in between. Germline loops: CDR1 MGHDK, CDR2 SYGVNS. CDR3: CASSESGRVNEQFF. The CDR3, as DNA: TGTGCCAGCAGTGAATCGGGACGGGTCAATGAGCAGTTCTTC.

The chain joins TRBV7-6 to TRBJ1-6; 8 bases match TRBD1. V shed 2 bases and J 8 bases; nucleotides not matched to a gene: 11. This CDR3 is 17 amino acids long. Germline assignment: CDR1 SGHVS and CDR2 FNYEAQ. The chain's CDR3 is CASSLWPTDRVDSPLHF. Here the CDR3 DNA reads TGTGCCAGCAGCTTATGGCCCACGGACAGGGTTGATTCACCCCTCCACTTT.

This clone was recorded only once. V is TRBV18 and J is TRBJ2-1; D tentatively fits TRBD1 or TRBD2 (5 bases each). The germline gives CDR1 KGHSH, CDR2 LQKENI. Trimming shortened V by 0 bases and J by 0 bases, and 6 bases separated the two germline ends. The CDR3 is made up of 15 amino acids. The CDR3 is CASSPPGDSYNEQFF. CDR3 bases: TGTGCCAGCTCACCACCGGGGGACTCCTACAATGAGCAGTTCTTC.

This sequence joins TRBV24-1 and TRBJ1-1; D uncertain. CDR1 and CDR2 (germline): KGHDR, SFDVKD. This CDR3 is 11 amino acids long. V was trimmed by 8 bases and J by 3 bases, leaving 6 bases between them. CDR3 in DNA: TGTGCCACCAAACCTCACACTGAAGCTTTCTTT. It specifies CATKPHTEAFF.